This entry is about one T cell receptor beta chain. These data belong to a study of blood T cell repertoires in COVID-19. Background on the study: T cells, B-cell-depleted T cells, or PBMCs provided the cDNA or gDNA that served as material.

Original handling: Amplification from reference gene primers served as the basis for estimated nucleated cell counts. Profiled with immunoSEQ multiplex PCR; TCRdb holds only in-frame clones, not every one. That table is the source of V, J and clone size, and D and trimming were worked out from the DNA. The profile shows roughly 110,000 clones, more than 80% of them singletons. Per germline, CDR1 SEHNR and CDR2 FQNEAQ (reference sequence). This CDR3 comprises 14 residues. Trimming cost V 5 bases and J 3 bases, with 11 bases left between them. The chain recombines TRBV7-9 with TRBJ1-3, with no clear D. Sequencing used peripheral blood. The sequence was collected from a woman between 55 and 75 years old with acute or convalescent COVID-19. In nucleotides, the CDR3 is TGTGCCAGCAGCCCTCTGTCCGTTGGAAACACCATATATTTT. As protein: CASSPLSVGNTIYF.